Presented here are 28 T cell receptor beta chains from one specimen sequenced in a study of PD-1 blockade in classical Hodgkin lymphoma. Profiling relied on immunoSEQ multiplex PCR, and the TCRdb table lists in-frame clones only, not all of them. The sample carries over 90,000 clones, 89% recorded once. Each patient experienced a relapse that followed autologous stem cell transplantation, and brentuximab vedotin exposure varied. The material sequenced was peripheral blood mononuclear cells (PBMCs), taken before the second cycle of nivolumab. Source of these receptors: a human donor with classical Hodgkin lymphoma.

The V and J genes are TRBV6-1 and TRBJ2-7, with D possibly matching TRBD1 (5 bases). CDR1 and CDR2 (germline): MNHNS, SASEGT. The length of the CDR3 is 10 residues. The V end lost 10 bases, the J end lost 5 bases, and 9 bases lay between the germline ends. CDR3 residues: CAIGVHEQYF. In DNA form, the CDR3 reads TGTGCCATAGGGGTGCACGAGCAGTACTTC.

The genes are TRBV27 and TRBJ2-7; TRBD2 agrees at 9 bases. Trimming at V came to 1 base and at J to 1 base, leaving 5 bases not matched to a gene. The CDR3 sequence is 16 residues long. Germline V gives CDR1 MNHEY, CDR2 SMNVEV (reference sequence). The CDR3 nucleotides are TGTGCCAGCAGTTTATATAGCGGGAGAATTTCCTACGAGCAGTACTTC. Residues: CASSLYSGRISYEQYF.

This chain uses TRBV11-2 with TRBJ1-1; the D is unclear. Germline V lookup: CDR1 SGHAT, CDR2 FQNNGV. V dropped 1 base and J dropped 8 bases, with 5 bases sitting between them. The CDR3 is made up of 11 amino acids. The CDR3 region has the DNA TGTGCCAGCAGCTTAGTCCGGGAAGCTTTCTTT. Translating gives CASSLVREAFF.

J is TRBJ2-3 and V is TRBV6-6; 11 bases fit TRBD2. V trimming: 3 bases; J trimming: 13 bases; junction bases outside the gene matches: 6. The CDR3 loop spans 13 amino acids. Germline V gene sequence: CDR1 MNHNY, CDR2 SVGAGI (reference sequence). CDR3 residues: CASSYSGGGKEYF. DNA for the CDR3: TGTGCCAGCAGTTATAGCGGGGGGGGCAAGGAGTATTTT.

The chain employs TRBV19 and TRBJ2-7; TRBD1 is a possible D gene (6 bases). Trimming took off 3 bases at V and 5 bases at J, with 20 bases between the two ends. The V gene's germline CDR1 is LNHDA and CDR2 SQIVND (reference sequence). CDR3 size: 16 residues. CDR3 sequence reads: CASSIQPGARGDEQYF. CDR3 nucleotide sequence: TGTGCCAGTAGTATCCAACCAGGGGCCCGGGGAGACGAGCAGTACTTC.

The V gene is TRBV11-2, the J gene TRBJ2-1; 8 bases are shared with TRBD2. V lost 3 bases and J lost 5; bases outside the gene matches: 3. CDR1 is SGHAT and CDR2 is FQNNGV in the germline V gene. The CDR3 has 14 amino acids. Here the CDR3 DNA reads TGTGCCAGCAGCTTGGAAGCGGGGGACAATGAGCAGTTCTTC. Encoded protein: CASSLEAGDNEQFF.

The chain carries TRBV6-6 and TRBJ2-7; a weak D match, TRBD1 (6 bases). This CDR3 spans 15 amino acids. V shed 0 bases and J shed 3 bases, with 12 bases lying between them. Germline values: CDR1 MNHNY, CDR2 SVGAGI (reference sequence). CDR3 nucleotide sequence: TGTGCCAGCAGTTACTCGGCAGGGGTGTACTACGAGCAGTACTTC. This sequence encodes CASSYSAGVYYEQYF.

The chain uses TRBV2 and TRBJ2-6; D gene ambiguous. From germline, CDR1 is SNHLY and CDR2 FYNNEI. The CDR3 is made up of 17 amino acids. Trimming took off 5 bases at V and 0 bases at J, with 14 bases between the two ends. CDR3 coding DNA: TGTGCCAGCAGTTTAGGACGGAAGAGCTCTGGGGCCAACGTCCTGACTTTC. It codes for CASSLGRKSSGANVLTF. The full variable domain, with the rest looked up from reference TRBV2 and TRBJ2-6, is EPEVTQTPSHQVTQMGQEVILRCVPISNHLYFYWYRQILGQKVEFLVSFYNNEISEKSEIFDDQFSVERPDGSNFTLKIRSTKLEDSAMYFCASSLGRKSSGANVLTFGAGSRLTVL.

This chain links TRBV9 with TRBJ1-1; tentatively, D is TRBD1 (5 bases). Trimming stripped 0 bases from V and 3 bases from J, with 12 bases between. The CDR3 is made up of 15 amino acids. CDR1 is SGDLS and CDR2 is YYNGEE in the germline V gene. The CDR3 spells CASSVGGTTDTEAFF. The CDR3 bases are TGTGCCAGCAGCGTAGGTGGGACTACGGACACTGAAGCTTTCTTT.

The genes are TRBV5-1 and TRBJ2-2; D unclear. The germline V gene encodes CDR1 SGHRS and CDR2 YFSETQ. Trimming removed 6 bases from V and 0 bases from J, with 12 bases in between. The CDR3 contains 15 residues. CDR3 loop: CASTINIPNTGELFF. The DNA of the CDR3 is TGCGCCAGCACGATCAACATACCGAACACCGGGGAGCTGTTTTTT.

In its sample, this clone was seen once. The chain carries TRBV5-1 and TRBJ1-2; 7 positions agree with TRBD1. The germline V gene encodes CDR1 SGHRS and CDR2 YFSETQ. Losses at the gene ends were 3 bases for V and 7 bases for J; bases not matched to a gene: 9. The CDR3 consists of 14 residues. The CDR3 here is CASSSIQGSSGYTF. In DNA form, the CDR3 reads TGCGCCAGCAGCTCAATACAGGGGTCGAGTGGCTACACCTTC.

CDR3 residues: CAWIGMGGKTQYF. The CDR3, as DNA: TGTGCCTGGATTGGTATGGGGGGAAAGACCCAGTACTTC. The gene calls are TRBV30 and TRBJ2-5; a possible D gene is TRBD2 (6 bases). This CDR3 has 13 amino acids. The V and J ends lost 4 bases and 6 bases respectively, with 15 bases between them. From germline, CDR1 is GTSNPN and CDR2 SVGIG (reference sequence).

CDR3 nucleotide sequence: TGTGCCAGCTCACCAATCAAGGGGGAGCTGTTTTTT. It translates to CASSPIKGELFF. The V call is TRBV18, the J call TRBJ2-2, with D hard to call. Germline CDR1 KGHSH, CDR2 LQKENI. Trimming took 2 bases from V and 8 from J, leaving 6 bases between them. The CDR3 sequence is 12 residues long.

The chain combines TRBV7-2 with TRBJ2-6; tentative D call: TRBD1 (6 bases). Trimming pared 5 bases from V and 8 bases from J, leaving 22 bases between. This CDR3 region has 17 residues. Germline CDR1 SGHTA, CDR2 FQGNSA. The DNA of the CDR3 is TGTGCCAGCAGCCTTAGGGACATCATCATATCCACCAACGTCCTGACTTTC. It translates to CASSLRDIIISTNVLTF.

V gene TRBV5-1 combines with J gene TRBJ2-7, with 10 bases aligning to TRBD2. The CDR3 extends over 16 amino acids. The germline V gene encodes CDR1 SGHRS and CDR2 YFSETQ. With V trimmed by 0 bases and J by 0 bases, 3 bases remained unmatched. The CDR3 bases are TGCGCCAGCAGCTTGGAGTGGACTAGCGGCTCCTACGAGCAGTACTTC. Translating it yields CASSLEWTSGSYEQYF.

The rearrangement joins TRBV11-2 to TRBJ2-6; D possibly matches TRBD1 or TRBD2 (5 bases each). CDR3 length: 17 residues. V lost 6 bases to trimming and J lost 3 bases, with 18 bases between them. Germline CDR1 and CDR2: SGHAT and FQNNGV. CDR3 sequence: CASRGLGTGSGANVLTF. The CDR3 nucleotides read TGTGCCAGCAGGGGGTTGGGGACGGGTAGTGGGGCCAACGTCCTGACTTTC.

The V gene is TRBV5-4, the J gene TRBJ2-7, with D possibly TRBD2 on 6 matching bases. CDR3 length: 14 residues. V was cut by 9 bases and J by 3 bases, with 19 bases left in between. Germline lookup yields CDR1 SGHNT and CDR2 YYREEE (reference sequence). CDR3 residues: CATTHRDSIYEQYF. The CDR3 DNA is TGTGCCACCACTCACCGGGACTCAATCTACGAGCAGTACTTC.

The CDR3 nucleotides are TGTGCCAGCGGACAGGGGGCGTGGGATACGCAGTATTTT. Translated: CASGQGAWDTQYF. The chain is built from TRBV6-1 and TRBJ2-3, with 11 bases fitting TRBD1. The V segment lost 8 bases and the J segment 6 bases; nucleotides outside the gene matches: 4. The CDR3 has 13 residues. Germline-derived CDR1 and CDR2 are MNHNS and SASEGT.

Only a few counts were recorded for this clone. The chain uses TRBV7-9 and TRBJ2-1; D not resolved. The ends were cut back, 2 bases at V and 7 bases at J, with 12 bases in the middle. CDR1 is SEHNR, CDR2 FQNEAQ, per germline (reference sequence). This CDR3 is 14 amino acids long. CDR3 amino acids: CASSLRLHSNEQFF. CDR3 nucleotide sequence: TGTGCCAGCAGCTTAAGGCTTCATTCAAATGAGCAGTTCTTC.

In DNA, the CDR3 is TGTGCCAGCAGTTCCGGACTAGTTTTCGATGAGCAGTTCTTC. It yields the protein CASSSGLVFDEQFF. The V gene is TRBV27, the J gene TRBJ2-1; 7 nucleotides match TRBD2. This CDR3 is built from 14 residues. Looked up from germline, CDR1 is MNHEY and CDR2 is SMNVEV (reference sequence). V shed 4 bases, J shed 8 bases, and the junction held 8 bases outside the gene matches.

This chain joins TRBV5-1 and TRBJ2-3; D not resolved. This CDR3 has 15 residues. Germline assignment: CDR1 SGHRS and CDR2 YFSETQ. V was cut by 7 bases and J by 3 bases, with 18 bases left in between. Written as DNA, the CDR3 is TGCGCCAGCCGAACATGGGGTTTCTCAACAGATACGCAGTATTTT. Protein: CASRTWGFSTDTQYF.

This clone was picked up one time. The chain has TRBV7-8 and TRBJ2-7; no definite D call. The CDR3 contains 16 residues. CDR1 is SGHVS, CDR2 FQNEAQ, per germline. Trimming removed 5 bases from V and 0 bases from J, with 17 bases in between. This CDR3 is CASSISSRPFSYEQYF. The CDR3 DNA reads as TGTGCCAGCAGCATCTCTTCAAGACCTTTCTCCTACGAGCAGTACTTC. The full variable domain, its missing parts supplied by reference TRBV7-8 and TRBJ2-7, is GAGVSQSPRYKVAKRGQDVALRCDPISGHVSLFWYQQALGQGPEFLTYFQNEAQLDKSGLPSDRFFAERPEGSVSTLKIQRTQQEDSAVYLCASSISSRPFSYEQYFGPGTRLTVT.

The sample holds a few counts of this clone. The rearrangement uses TRBV27 and TRBJ1-2; 9 bases are shared with TRBD1. Germline assignment: CDR1 MNHEY and CDR2 SMNVEV (reference sequence). The CDR3 spans 13 residues. Trimming removed 6 bases from V and 7 bases from J; junction bases left unmatched: 6. The CDR3 sequence is CASRRTGEAGYTF. CDR3 DNA sequence: TGTGCCAGCAGGCGGACAGGGGAGGCTGGCTACACCTTC.

The CDR3 DNA sequence: TGTGCCTGGAGTGACAGGCTGAAAGAGACCCAGTACTTC. Translated: CAWSDRLKETQYF. The V gene is TRBV30, the J gene TRBJ2-5; weak D call: TRBD1 (5 bases). V lost 1 base and J lost 3, with 9 bases in between. The V gene's germline CDR1 is GTSNPN and CDR2 SVGIG (reference sequence). This CDR3 has 13 amino acids.

The chain has TRBV29-1 and TRBJ2-3; TRBD1 agrees at 9 bases. The germline V gene has CDR1 SQVTM and CDR2 ANQGSEA. V shed 1 base, J shed 2 bases, and the junction held 1 base outside the gene matches. CDR3 length equals 14 residues. The CDR3 here is CSVEGTGDTDTQYF. Written as DNA, the CDR3 is TGCAGCGTTGAAGGGACAGGGGACACAGATACGCAGTATTTT.

This chain uses TRBV7-9 with TRBJ2-7; D unclear. With 5 bases removed from V and 3 bases from J, the gap between germline ends came to 11 bases. The germline gives CDR1 SEHNR, CDR2 FQNEAQ (reference sequence). CDR3 size: 13 residues. The CDR3 DNA follows: TGTGCCAGCAGCCCTCTAATTATCTACGAGCAGTACTTC. Residues: CASSPLIIYEQYF.

This chain connects TRBV18 to TRBJ1-6, with D possibly being TRBD1 (6 bases). Trimming removed 2 bases from V and 6 bases from J, with 11 bases in between. Germline lookup yields CDR1 KGHSH and CDR2 LQKENI. This CDR3 is 15 amino acids long. The DNA for the CDR3 is TGTGCCAGCTCACCAACCACAGGGCTTAATTCACCCCTCCACTTT. Translation gives CASSPTTGLNSPLHF.

The V gene is TRBV25-1, the J gene TRBJ1-2; D is unclear. CDR1 MGHDK and CDR2 SYGVNS come from the germline V gene. The CDR3 loop spans 12 amino acids. V lost 8 bases and J lost 4, with 11 bases in between. CDR3 sequence reads: CASLGLGYGYTF. The CDR3 DNA is TGTGCCAGCCTAGGGCTAGGCTATGGCTACACCTTC.